This T cell receptor (beta chain) was retrieved from a study of T cell responses to AZD1222 COVID-19 vaccine. General study points: Every sample of the repertoires postdated the peak T cell response. There were vaccine-associated CD4 TCRs across spike, dominant at 160-218 and 743-854. Compared with day 0, the breadth and depth of the Spike-specific TCR repertoire rose significantly after two doses of AZD1222.

Germline V gene data show CDR1 as MGHRA and CDR2 as YSYEKL. There are 16 residues in the CDR3. V gave up 5 bases and J gave up 7 bases; unmatched junction bases: 11. As regards this clone: Its target is not known.

This table comes from immunoSEQ multiplex PCR, and its TCRdb copy is limited to in-frame clones, with some not included. The table lists some 120,000 clones, about 87% of them singletons. The TCR was taken from an adult in good health. V gene TRBV4-1 combines with J gene TRBJ1-2; 12 bases are a match to TRBD1. The material was peripheral blood, obtained on day 0 of AZD1222 vaccination. Here the CDR3 reads CASSKLPGQGAFGYTF. CDR3 nucleotides: TGCGCCAGCAGCAAATTACCGGGACAGGGGGCCTTTGGCTACACCTTC.